The present T cell receptor beta chain was sequenced within a study of a mutant IDH1 vaccine in newly diagnosed glioma. The protocol was immunoSEQ multiplex PCR, while the TCRdb copy is restricted to in-frame clones and leaves out a portion. The data hold approximately 50,000 clones, with 75% to 90% observed a single time. Time point described: week 23, last vaccination. Vaccine doses each comprised 300 ug of mutant IDH1 20-mer peptide, with topical imiquimod. Of note for this clone: Its antigen is currently unknown.

Germline-derived CDR1 and CDR2 are SGHRS and YFSETQ. This CDR3 contains 17 residues. Trimming stripped 8 bases from V and 3 bases from J, with 21 bases between. The J gene is TRBJ2-6, the V gene TRBV5-1, with D perhaps TRBD1 (6 bases). This TCR was sampled from a man aged 40-49 years with glioma. Source: PBMCs, taken from a glioma patient whose treatment included an IDH1 peptide vaccine. The CDR3 here is CARRKGPGESGANVLTF. The DNA of the CDR3 is TGCGCCAGGAGAAAGGGACCAGGGGAGAGTGGGGCCAACGTCCTGACTTTC.